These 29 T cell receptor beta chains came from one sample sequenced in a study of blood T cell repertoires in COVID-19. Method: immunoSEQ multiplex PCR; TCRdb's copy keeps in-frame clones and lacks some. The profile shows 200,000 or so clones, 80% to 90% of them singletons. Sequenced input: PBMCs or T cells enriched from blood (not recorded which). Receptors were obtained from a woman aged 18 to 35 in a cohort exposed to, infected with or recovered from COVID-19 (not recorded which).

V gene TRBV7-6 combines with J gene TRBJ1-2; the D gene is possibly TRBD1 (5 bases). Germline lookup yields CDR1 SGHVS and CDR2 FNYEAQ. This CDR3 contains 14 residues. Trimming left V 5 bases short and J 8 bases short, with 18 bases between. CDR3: CASSPKERGYGYTF. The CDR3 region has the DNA TGTGCCAGCAGCCCGAAAGAACGGGGGTACGGCTACACCTTC.

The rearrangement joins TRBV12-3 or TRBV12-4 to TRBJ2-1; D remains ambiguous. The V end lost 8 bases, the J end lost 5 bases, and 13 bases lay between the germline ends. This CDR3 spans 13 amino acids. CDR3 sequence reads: CASLSPPNNEQFF. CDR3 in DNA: TGTGCCAGCCTCTCCCCCCCTAACAATGAGCAGTTCTTC.

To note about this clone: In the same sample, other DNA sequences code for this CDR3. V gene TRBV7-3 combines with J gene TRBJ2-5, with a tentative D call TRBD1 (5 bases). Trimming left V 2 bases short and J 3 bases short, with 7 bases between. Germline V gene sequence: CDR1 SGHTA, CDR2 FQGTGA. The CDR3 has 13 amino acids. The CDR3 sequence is CASSLRREETQYF. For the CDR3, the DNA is TGTGCCAGCAGCTTACGCAGGGAAGAGACCCAGTACTTC.

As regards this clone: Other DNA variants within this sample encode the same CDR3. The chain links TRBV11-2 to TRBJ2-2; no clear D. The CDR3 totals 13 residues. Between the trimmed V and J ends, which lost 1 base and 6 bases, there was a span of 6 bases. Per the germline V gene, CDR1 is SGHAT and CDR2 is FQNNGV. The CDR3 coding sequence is TGTGCCAGCAGCTTAGGATTAGCCGGGGAGCTGTTTTTT. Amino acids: CASSLGLAGELFF.

CDR3: CASSLGHGYGNEQFF. DNA of the CDR3: TGTGCCAGCAGCTTGGGGCACGGGTATGGCAATGAGCAGTTCTTC. The chain carries TRBV7-3 and TRBJ2-1, with TRBD1 as a possible D gene (5 bases). CDR3 length equals 15 residues. V was trimmed by 3 bases and J by 6 bases, leaving 15 bases between them. Looked up from germline, CDR1 is SGHTA and CDR2 is FQGTGA.

The CDR3 sequence is CASSLGQIYTDTQYF. The CDR3 coding sequence is TGTGCCAGCAGTCTTGGACAGATTTACACAGATACGCAGTATTTT. The V call is TRBV7-2, the J call TRBJ2-3; D may be TRBD1 (6 bases). CDR3 length: 15 residues. Trimming shortened V by 6 bases and J by 2 bases, and 15 bases separated the two germline ends. CDR1 and CDR2 from the germline V gene are SGHTA and FQGNSA. The full variable domain, rest sourced from reference TRBV7-2 and TRBJ2-3, is GAGVSQSPSNKVTEKGKDVELRCDPISGHTALYWYRQSLGQGLEFLIYFQGNSAPDKSGLPSDRFSAERTGGSVSTLTIQRTQQEDSAVYLCASSLGQIYTDTQYFGPGTRLTVL.

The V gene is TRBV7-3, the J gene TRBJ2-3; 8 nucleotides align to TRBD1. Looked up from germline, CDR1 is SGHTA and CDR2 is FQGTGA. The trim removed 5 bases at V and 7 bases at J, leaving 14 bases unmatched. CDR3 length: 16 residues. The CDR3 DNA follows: TGTGCCAGCAGCCGAGGGCCGGGGACAGGTCGAAATACGCAGTATTTT. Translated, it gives CASSRGPGTGRNTQYF.

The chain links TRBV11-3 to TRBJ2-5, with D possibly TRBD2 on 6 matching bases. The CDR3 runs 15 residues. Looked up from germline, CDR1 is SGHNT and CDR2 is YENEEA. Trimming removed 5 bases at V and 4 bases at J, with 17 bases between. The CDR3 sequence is CASSPGWRAGETQYF. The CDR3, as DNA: TGTGCCAGCAGCCCTGGTTGGAGGGCCGGAGAGACCCAGTACTTC. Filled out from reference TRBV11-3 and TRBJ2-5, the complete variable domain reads EAGVVQSPRYKIIEKKQPVAFWCNPISGHNTLYWYLQNLGQGPELLIRYENEEAVDDSQLPKDRFSAERLKGVDSTLKIQPAELGDSAVYLCASSPGWRAGETQYFGPGTRLLVL.

The CDR3: CASSFGGLYEQYF. As DNA, the CDR3 is TGTGCCAGCAGTTTCGGGGGGCTCTACGAGCAGTACTTC. The chain links TRBV12-3 or TRBV12-4 to TRBJ2-7, with D perhaps TRBD2 (7 bases). Trimming shortened V by 3 bases and J by 3 bases, and 9 bases separated the two germline ends. The CDR3 is 13 residues long.

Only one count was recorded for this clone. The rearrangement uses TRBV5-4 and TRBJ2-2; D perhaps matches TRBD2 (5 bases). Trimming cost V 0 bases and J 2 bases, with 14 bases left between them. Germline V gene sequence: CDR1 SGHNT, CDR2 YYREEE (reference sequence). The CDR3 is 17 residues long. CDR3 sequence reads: CASSLGPGSGNTGELFF. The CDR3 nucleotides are TGTGCCAGCAGCTTGGGCCCGGGATCAGGAAACACCGGGGAGCTGTTTTTT. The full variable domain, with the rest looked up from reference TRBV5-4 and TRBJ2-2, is ETGVTQSPTHLIKTRGQQVTLRCSSQSGHNTVSWYQQALGQGPQFIFQYYREEENGRGNFPPRFSGLQFPNYSSELNVNALELDDSALYLCASSLGPGSGNTGELFFGEGSRLTVL.

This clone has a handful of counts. CDR3 sequence reads: CSVRTGGKTEAFF. The CDR3 region has the DNA TGCAGCGTCCGGACAGGGGGGAAGACTGAAGCTTTCTTT. The genes are TRBV29-1 and TRBJ1-1; 10 positions agree with TRBD1. CDR3 size: 13 residues. Germline CDR1 SQVTM, CDR2 ANQGSEA. The V segment lost 6 bases and the J segment 5 bases; nucleotides outside the gene matches: 6.

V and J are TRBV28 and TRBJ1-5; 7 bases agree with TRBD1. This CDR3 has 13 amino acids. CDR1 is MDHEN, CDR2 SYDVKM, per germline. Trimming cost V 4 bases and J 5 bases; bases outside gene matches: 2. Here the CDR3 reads CASSSGQYQPQHF. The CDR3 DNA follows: TGTGCCAGCAGTTCGGGACAGTATCAGCCCCAGCATTTT.

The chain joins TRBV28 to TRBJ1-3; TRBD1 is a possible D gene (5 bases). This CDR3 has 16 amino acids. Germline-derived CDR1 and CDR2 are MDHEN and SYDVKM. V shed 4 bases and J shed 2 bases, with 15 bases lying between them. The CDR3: CASSSYRGDPGNTIYF. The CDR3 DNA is TGTGCCAGCAGTTCATATCGGGGGGACCCTGGAAACACCATATATTTT.

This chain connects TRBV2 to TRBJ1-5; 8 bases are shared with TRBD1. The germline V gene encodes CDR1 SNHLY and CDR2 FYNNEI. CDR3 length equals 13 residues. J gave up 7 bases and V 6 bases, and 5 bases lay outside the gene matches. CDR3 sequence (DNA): TGTGCCAGCAGGTTAGACAGGGGACAGCCCCAGCATTTT. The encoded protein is CASRLDRGQPQHF.

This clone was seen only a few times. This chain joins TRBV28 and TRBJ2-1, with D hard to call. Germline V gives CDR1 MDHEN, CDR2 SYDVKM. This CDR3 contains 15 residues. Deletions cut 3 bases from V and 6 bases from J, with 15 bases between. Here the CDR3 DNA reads TGTGCCAGCAGTTTCCCCGGCTCCCGCGGCAATGAGCAGTTCTTC. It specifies CASSFPGSRGNEQFF.

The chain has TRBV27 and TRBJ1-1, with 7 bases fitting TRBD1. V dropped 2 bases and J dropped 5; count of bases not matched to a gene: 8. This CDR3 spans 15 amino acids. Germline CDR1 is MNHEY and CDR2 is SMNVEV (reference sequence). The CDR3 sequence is CASSLLTGRRTEAFF. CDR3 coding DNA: TGTGCCAGCAGTTTACTGACAGGGAGGAGGACTGAAGCTTTCTTT.

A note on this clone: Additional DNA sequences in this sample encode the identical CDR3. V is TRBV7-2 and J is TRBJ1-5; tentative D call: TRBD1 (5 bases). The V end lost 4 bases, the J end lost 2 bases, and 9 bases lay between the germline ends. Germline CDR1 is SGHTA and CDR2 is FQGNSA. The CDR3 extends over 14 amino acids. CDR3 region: CASSSRGGNQPQHF. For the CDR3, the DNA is TGTGCCAGCAGCTCCCGGGGGGGCAATCAGCCCCAGCATTTT.

The DNA for the CDR3 is TGTGCCAGCAGCTTAGGGGGGCCGGATACGCAGTATTTT. Its protein product is CASSLGGPDTQYF. The V and J genes are TRBV11-2 and TRBJ2-3; tentative D call: TRBD1 (6 bases). Trimming cost V 1 base and J 6 bases, with 8 bases left between them. CDR3 length: 13 residues. Germline V gene data show CDR1 as SGHAT and CDR2 as FQNNGV.

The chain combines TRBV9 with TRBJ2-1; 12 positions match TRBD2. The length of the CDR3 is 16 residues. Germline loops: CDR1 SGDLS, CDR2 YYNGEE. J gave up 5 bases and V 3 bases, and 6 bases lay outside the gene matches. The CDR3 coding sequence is TGTGCCAGCAGCGCGACCGGACTAGCGGGGAACAATGAGCAGTTCTTC. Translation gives CASSATGLAGNNEQFF.

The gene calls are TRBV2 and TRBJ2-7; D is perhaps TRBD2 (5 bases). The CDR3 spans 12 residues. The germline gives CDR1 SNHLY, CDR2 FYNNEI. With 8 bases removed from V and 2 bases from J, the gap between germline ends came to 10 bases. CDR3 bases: TGTGCCAGCCTCGTGAGGGCCTACGAGCAGTACTTC. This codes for CASLVRAYEQYF.

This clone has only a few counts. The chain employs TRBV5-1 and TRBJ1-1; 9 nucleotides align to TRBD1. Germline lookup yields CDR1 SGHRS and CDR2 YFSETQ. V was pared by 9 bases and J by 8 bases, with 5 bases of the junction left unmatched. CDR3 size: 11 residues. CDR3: CAKGQGREAFF. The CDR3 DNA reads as TGCGCCAAAGGACAGGGGAGGGAAGCTTTCTTT.

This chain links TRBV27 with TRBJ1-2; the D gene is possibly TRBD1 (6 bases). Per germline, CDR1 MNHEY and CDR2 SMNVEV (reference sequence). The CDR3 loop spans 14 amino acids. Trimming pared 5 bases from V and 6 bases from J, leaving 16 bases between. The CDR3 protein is CASSPQGPRNGYTF. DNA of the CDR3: TGTGCCAGCAGTCCTCAGGGGCCGCGAAATGGCTACACCTTC.

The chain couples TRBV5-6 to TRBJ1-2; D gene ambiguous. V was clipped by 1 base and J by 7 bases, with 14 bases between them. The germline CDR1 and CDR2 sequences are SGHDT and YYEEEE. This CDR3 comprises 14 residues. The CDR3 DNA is TGTGCCAGCAGCTTGAAAGAGGGATTCGGTGGCTACACCTTC. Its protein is CASSLKEGFGGYTF.

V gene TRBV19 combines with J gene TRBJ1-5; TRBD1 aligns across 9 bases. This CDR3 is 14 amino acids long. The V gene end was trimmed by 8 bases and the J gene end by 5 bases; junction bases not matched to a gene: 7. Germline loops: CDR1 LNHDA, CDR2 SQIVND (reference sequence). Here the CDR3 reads CASSDRGFDQPQHF. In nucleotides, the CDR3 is TGTGCCAGTTCCGACAGGGGGTTTGATCAGCCCCAGCATTTT. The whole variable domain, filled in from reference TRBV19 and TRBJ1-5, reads DGGITQSPKYLFRKEGQNVTLSCEQNLNHDAMYWYRQDPGQGLRLIYYSQIVNDFQKGDIAEGYSVSREKKESFPLTVTSAQKNPTAFYLCASSDRGFDQPQHFGDGTRLSIL.

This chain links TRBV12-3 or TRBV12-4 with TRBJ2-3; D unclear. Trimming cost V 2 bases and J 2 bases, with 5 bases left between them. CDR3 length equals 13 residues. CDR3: CASSLSITDTQYF. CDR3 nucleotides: TGTGCCAGCAGTTTATCCATCACAGATACGCAGTATTTT.

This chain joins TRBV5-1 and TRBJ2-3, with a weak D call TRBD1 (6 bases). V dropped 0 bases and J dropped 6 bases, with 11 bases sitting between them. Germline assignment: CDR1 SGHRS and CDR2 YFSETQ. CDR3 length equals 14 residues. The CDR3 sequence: CASSLAGTSDTQYF. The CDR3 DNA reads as TGCGCCAGCAGCTTGGCCGGGACATCGGATACGCAGTATTTT.

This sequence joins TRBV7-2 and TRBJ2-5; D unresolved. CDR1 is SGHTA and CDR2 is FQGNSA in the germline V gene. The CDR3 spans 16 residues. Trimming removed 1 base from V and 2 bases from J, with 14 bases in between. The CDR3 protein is CASSLVASARQETQYF. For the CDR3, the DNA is TGTGCCAGCAGCTTAGTAGCCTCGGCTCGACAAGAGACCCAGTACTTC.

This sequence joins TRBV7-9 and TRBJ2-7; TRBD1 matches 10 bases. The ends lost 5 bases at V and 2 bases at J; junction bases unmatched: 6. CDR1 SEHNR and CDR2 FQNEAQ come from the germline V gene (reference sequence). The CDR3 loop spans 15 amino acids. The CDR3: CASSRGQGKAYEQYF. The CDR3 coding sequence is TGTGCCAGCAGCCGGGGACAGGGGAAGGCCTACGAGCAGTACTTC.

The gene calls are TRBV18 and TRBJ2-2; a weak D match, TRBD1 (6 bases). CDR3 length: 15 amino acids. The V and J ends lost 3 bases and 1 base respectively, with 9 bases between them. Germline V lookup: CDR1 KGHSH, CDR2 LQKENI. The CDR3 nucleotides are TGTGCCAGCTCACCGCAGGGGAGGAACACCGGGGAGCTGTTTTTT. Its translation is CASSPQGRNTGELFF. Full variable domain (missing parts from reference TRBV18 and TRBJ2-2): NAGVMQNPRHLVRRRGQEARLRCSPMKGHSHVYWYRQLPEEGLKFMVYLQKENIIDESGMPKERFSAEFPKEGPSILRIQQVVRGDSAAYFCASSPQGRNTGELFFGEGSRLTVL.